What follows describes a single T cell receptor (beta chain). What it recognizes is unknown. The entry originates in a study of T cell responses to AZD1222 COVID-19 vaccine. Profiled with immunoSEQ multiplex PCR; TCRdb holds only in-frame clones, not every one. Here the sample spans 100,000 or so clones, around 95% being singletons. Regarding the study as a whole: Nearly half of spike-specific TCRs reportedly target unmutated variant regions. Mostly white British, mostly female donors; authors suggested clonal diversity may be underestimated. Repertoires were collected only later (after the peak T cell response had occurred). Dominant CD4 TCR responses targeted spike regions 160-218 and 743-854.

This material consisted of peripheral blood, taken on day 0 of AZD1222 vaccination. The receptor comes from an adult in good health.

CDR3 region: CASSPRLAGSYEQYF. CDR3 sequence (DNA): TGTGCCAGCAGCCCTAGACTAGCGGGTTCCTACGAGCAGTACTTC. This sequence joins TRBV28 and TRBJ2-7, with 10 bases fitting TRBD2. Germline loops: CDR1 MDHEN, CDR2 SYDVKM. The CDR3 is made up of 15 amino acids. Unmatched junction bases numbered 6, after V lost 6 bases and J lost 1 base.